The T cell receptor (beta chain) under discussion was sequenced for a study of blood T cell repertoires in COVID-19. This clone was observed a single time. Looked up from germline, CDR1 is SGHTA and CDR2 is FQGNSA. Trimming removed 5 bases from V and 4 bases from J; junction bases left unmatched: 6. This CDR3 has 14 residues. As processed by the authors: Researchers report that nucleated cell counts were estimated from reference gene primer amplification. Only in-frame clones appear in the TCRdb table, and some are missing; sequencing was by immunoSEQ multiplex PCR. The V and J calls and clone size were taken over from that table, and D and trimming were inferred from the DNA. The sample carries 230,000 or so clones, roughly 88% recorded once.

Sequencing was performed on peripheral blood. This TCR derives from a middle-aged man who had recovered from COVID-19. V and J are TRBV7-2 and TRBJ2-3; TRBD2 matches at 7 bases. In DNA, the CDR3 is TGTGCCAGCAGCCCCGGACTAGGCTCAGATACGCAGTATTTT. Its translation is CASSPGLGSDTQYF.